The rows below give T cell receptor beta chains drawn from one sample of a study of OX40 agonist ivuxolimab in advanced cancers. Sequencing was performed with immunoSEQ multiplex PCR; in TCRdb, only in-frame clones are kept and a portion is missing. This sample has 55,000 to 70,000 clones; 83% occur once, and the top ten carry less than 3.5%. Here the sequenced sample was CD4+ or CD8+ T cells sorted from blood, taken in a trial of the OX40 agonist ivuxolimab. These receptors were collected from an adult with an advanced solid tumor such as melanoma, head and neck, liver or kidney cancer. The CDR3 runs from the conserved cysteine through the conserved F or W. The D gene is left open where the match is weak. Only some rows state a clone size, as once, few, many or a class for expanded clones.

d_gene	v_gene	abundance	j_gene	CDR3aa	CDR3nt
TRBD1	TRBV2	NA	TRBJ1-6	CASTRRDSLSFFNSPLHF	TGTGCCAGCACCCGAAGGGACAGCCTAAGCTTCTTTAATTCACCCCTCCACTTT
TRBD2	TRBV4-2	NA	TRBJ2-3	CASSQAWVSGGNTDTQYF	TGTGCCAGCAGCCAAGCGTGGGTTAGCGGGGGGAACACAGATACGCAGTATTTT
NA	TRBV7-2	NA	TRBJ1-1	CASSFGLTEAFF	TGTGCCAGCAGCTTCGGACTGACCGAAGCTTTCTTT
TRBD1	TRBV9	once	TRBJ1-3	CASSVDRGAGNTIYF	TGTGCCAGCAGCGTAGACAGGGGCGCTGGAAACACCATATATTTT
NA	TRBV28	many	TRBJ2-3	CASSSQGGDPTNTQYF	TGTGCCAGCAGTTCCCAGGGGGGAGACCCCACTAATACGCAGTATTTT
TRBD1	TRBV27	NA	TRBJ1-2	CASSLTGSYGYTF	TGTGCCAGCAGTCTGACAGGGAGCTATGGCTACACCTTC
TRBD2	TRBV30	NA	TRBJ2-5	CAWSMRGTSQETQYF	TGTGCCTGGAGTATGCGGGGGACCTCCCAAGAGACCCAGTACTTC
TRBD2	TRBV7-8	NA	TRBJ2-1	CASSLGLAGSEQFF	TGTGCCAGCAGCTTAGGTCTAGCGGGGAGTGAGCAGTTCTTC
NA	TRBV6-1	once	TRBJ2-1	CASSGPLGAVGYNEQFF	TGTGCCAGCAGTGGGCCCTTAGGGGCGGTGGGCTACAATGAGCAGTTCTTC
NA	TRBV28	NA	TRBJ2-7	CASREAGTYEQYF	TGTGCCAGCAGGGAGGCGGGAACCTACGAGCAGTACTTC
NA	TRBV6-5	once	TRBJ2-3	CASSYSSTQSHTQYF	TGTGCCAGCAGTTACTCGAGCACCCAGAGCCATACGCAGTATTTT
NA	TRBV28	few	TRBJ2-1	CASSSDLPDSYNEQFF	TGTGCCAGCAGTTCCGATCTTCCGGACTCCTACAATGAGCAGTTCTTC
NA	TRBV6-6	once	TRBJ2-3	CASSPPQYTQYF	TGTGCCAGCAGTCCCCCACAGTATACGCAGTATTTT
NA	TRBV11-2	NA	TRBJ2-7	CASSLDQRRGQYF	TGTGCCAGCAGCTTAGATCAGAGACGAGGGCAGTACTTC
TRBD1	TRBV18	NA	TRBJ2-3	CASSRGQGSTDTQYF	TGTGCCAGCTCACGCGGACAGGGTAGCACAGATACGCAGTATTTT
NA	TRBV6-6	NA	TRBJ1-2	CASSPREEGYTF	TGTGCCAGCAGTCCCCGGGAGGAGGGCTACACCTTC
NA	TRBV6-5	NA	TRBJ1-1	CATTREGGTEAFF	TGTGCCACAACCCGTGAGGGGGGCACTGAAGCTTTCTTT
TRBD2	TRBV9	NA	TRBJ2-5	CASSTPTSGGTQYF	TGTGCCAGCAGCACTCCGACTAGCGGGGGTACCCAGTACTTC
NA	TRBV10-1	NA	TRBJ1-5	CASTLGVYQPQHF	TGCGCCAGCACTTTAGGGGTTTATCAGCCCCAGCATTTT
NA	TRBV21-1	once	TRBJ2-7	CASSKGRRGQARYEQYF	TGTGCCAGCAGCAAAGGGAGGCGGGGACAGGCCCGCTACGAGCAGTACTTC
NA	TRBV7-2	NA	TRBJ2-5	CASSQVETQYF	TGTGCCAGCAGCCAGGTGGAGACCCAGTACTTC